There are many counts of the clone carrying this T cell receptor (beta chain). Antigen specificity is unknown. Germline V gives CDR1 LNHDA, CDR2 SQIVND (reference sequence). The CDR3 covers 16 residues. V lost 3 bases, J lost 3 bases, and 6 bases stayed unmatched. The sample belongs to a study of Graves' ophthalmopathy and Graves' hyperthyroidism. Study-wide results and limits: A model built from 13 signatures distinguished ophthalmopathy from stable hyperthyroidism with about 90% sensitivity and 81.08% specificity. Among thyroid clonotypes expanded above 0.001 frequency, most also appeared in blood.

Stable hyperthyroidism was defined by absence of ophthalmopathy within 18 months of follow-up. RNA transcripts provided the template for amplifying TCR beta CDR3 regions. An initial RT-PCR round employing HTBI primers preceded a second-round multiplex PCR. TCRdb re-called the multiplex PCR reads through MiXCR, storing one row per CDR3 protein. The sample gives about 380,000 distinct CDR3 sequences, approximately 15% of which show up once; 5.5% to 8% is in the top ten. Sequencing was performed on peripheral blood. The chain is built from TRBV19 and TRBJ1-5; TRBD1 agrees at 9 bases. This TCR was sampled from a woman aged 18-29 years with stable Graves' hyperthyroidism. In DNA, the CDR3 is TGTGCCAGTAGTATGACGGGACAGGGTTTCAATCAGCCCCAGCATTTT. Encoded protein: CASSMTGQGFNQPQHF. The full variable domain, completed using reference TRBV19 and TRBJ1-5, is DGGITQSPKYLFRKEGQNVTLSCEQNLNHDAMYWYRQDPGQGLRLIYYSQIVNDFQKGDIAEGYSVSREKKESFPLTVTSAQKNPTAFYLCASSMTGQGFNQPQHFGDGTRLSIL.